This TCR beta chain was captured in a study of immune evolution from preneoplasia to lung adenocarcinoma. The sample holds a few counts of this clone. Sequencing used immunoSEQ multiplex PCR; TCRdb keeps in-frame clones, though not all of them. The repertoire has roughly 40,000 clones, about 73% of them found once; the top ten carry approximately 6.2%. The receptor's source is a person between 55 and 69 years old with lung adenocarcinoma. Sequencing was performed on FFPE invasive lung adenocarcinoma tissue.

CDR3 sequence: CASSLVAGGPNEQYF. The CDR3 bases are TGTGCCAGCAGCTTAGTTGCGGGAGGGCCCAACGAGCAGTACTTC. The chain employs TRBV7-6 and TRBJ2-7; 9 bases agree with TRBD2. CDR1 is SGHVS, CDR2 FNYEAQ, per germline. The CDR3 length is 15 residues. V was pared by 1 base and J by 5 bases, with 6 bases of the junction left unmatched.